Listed below are T cell receptor beta chains from one sample, sequenced in a study of T cell responses to AZD1222 COVID-19 vaccine. Here immunoSEQ multiplex PCR was the method, and the copy in TCRdb shows in-frame clones only, minus some. The repertoire holds more than 85,000 clones, roughly 86% seen once, with around 13% in the top ten. Source: peripheral blood, taken on day 0 of MenACWY control vaccination. The receptors were sampled from an adult in good health. CDR3s include the opening cysteine and the closing phenylalanine or tryptophan.

CASTEGGSYEQYF | TRBJ2-7 | TRBV13
CASTPSIGWETQYF | TRBJ2-5 | TRBV3-1/TRBV3-2
CASSLGQMNTGELFF | TRBJ2-2 | TRBV7-3
CASNLERPSTDTQYF | TRBJ2-3 | TRBV6-5
CASSLVLMNTEAFF | TRBJ1-1 | TRBV5-1
CASSLGLLYEQYF | TRBJ2-7 | TRBV19
CASSVTGSSTEAFF | TRBJ1-1 | TRBV9
CASSRTSGGAGAGELFF | TRBJ2-2 | TRBV4-2
CASSPPGNTGELFF | TRBJ2-2 | TRBV7-3
CASSMTVYEQYF | TRBJ2-7 | TRBV7-2
CASSSGYGDSIYEQYF | TRBJ2-7 | TRBV6-2/TRBV6-3
CASSFDARGAFATNEKLFF | TRBJ1-4 | TRBV5-1
CASSVATGRRDPYEQYF | TRBJ2-7 | TRBV5-5
CASSPPSGNTIYF | TRBJ1-3 | TRBV18
CASSSRTTINTGELFF | TRBJ2-2 | TRBV7-9
CASSPPRRDRAPGNTIYF | TRBJ1-3 | TRBV7-9
CASSLLTGSSYNEQFF | TRBJ2-1 | TRBV5-4
CASSSWTSGNNEQYF | TRBJ2-7 | TRBV27
CASSLRGPGTEAFF | TRBJ1-1 | TRBV3-1/TRBV3-2
CASSFSDRDYGYTF | TRBJ1-2 | TRBV5-4
CASSLEGPSGYTF | TRBJ1-2 | TRBV7-9
CASSFLAAATYEQYF | TRBJ2-7 | TRBV27
CASSLVGQNEKLFF | TRBJ1-4 | TRBV4-1
CATSGQGAGYGYTF | TRBJ1-2 | TRBV15
CAWSSQDRWTQYF | TRBJ2-5 | TRBV30
CASRPSPGPQPQHF | TRBJ1-5 | TRBV6-5
CASSVVGGGGTEAFF | TRBJ1-1 | TRBV9
CASSPAVTEAFF | TRBJ1-1 | TRBV7-9